These T cell receptor beta chains were read from a single sample in a study of blood T cells in healthy people across ages. TCRdb re-called the 5' RACE reads with MiXCR, one entry per CDR3 protein. The table includes fewer than 2 million distinct CDR3 sequences, 39% detected once. Sample: blood. These receptors originate from a human donor in good health. The CDR3 runs from the conserved cysteine through the conserved F or W. The D gene is left open where the match is weak. Clone size is shown for a subset of rows, as once, few, many or a class of expanded clone.

clone_size: NA; d_call: TRBD1; v_call: TRBV28; j_call: TRBJ2-1; cdr3_aa: CASSTPGQGIPNKQFF; cdr3_nt: TGTGCCAGCAGTACCCCGGGACAGGGGATCCCTAATAAGCAGTTCTTC
clone_size: few; d_call: NA; v_call: TRBV2; j_call: TRBJ1-1; cdr3_aa: CASSDVPGRPYNTEAFF; cdr3_nt: TGTGCCAGCAGTGACGTACCGGGACGGCCCTATAACACTGAAGCTTTCTTT
clone_size: NA; d_call: NA; v_call: TRBV27; j_call: TRBJ2-7; cdr3_aa: CASSAGTFPYEQYF; cdr3_nt: TGTGCCAGCAGTGCGGGGACTTTCCCCTACGAGCAGTACTTC
clone_size: many; d_call: NA; v_call: TRBV7-2; j_call: TRBJ2-3; cdr3_aa: CASSLEGGRTDTQYF; cdr3_nt: TGCGCCAGCAGCTTGGAGGGGGGGCGCACAGATACGCAGTATTTT
clone_size: few; d_call: NA; v_call: TRBV20-1; j_call: TRBJ2-4; cdr3_aa: CSARDSAAGAYNEQYF; cdr3_nt: TGCAGTGCTAGAGATAGCGCCGCGGGGGCATACAATGAGCAGTACTTC
clone_size: NA; d_call: NA; v_call: TRBV12-3/TRBV12-4; j_call: TRBJ2-2; cdr3_aa: CASSTTRTGELFF; cdr3_nt: TGTGCCAGCAGTACGACCCGGACCGGGGAGCTGTTTTTT
clone_size: NA; d_call: NA; v_call: TRBV6-5; j_call: TRBJ2-5; cdr3_aa: CASKEVSGTQYF; cdr3_nt: TGTGCCAGCAAGGAAGTATCAGGGACCCAGTACTTC
clone_size: few; d_call: TRBD1; v_call: TRBV29-1; j_call: TRBJ2-1; cdr3_aa: CSVEKWDRGNDEQFF; cdr3_nt: TGCAGCGTTGAAAAATGGGACAGGGGGAATGATGAGCAGTTCTTC
clone_size: NA; d_call: TRBD1; v_call: TRBV25-1; j_call: TRBJ1-4; cdr3_aa: CANSDSGQETNEKLFF; cdr3_nt: TGTGCCAACAGTGATTCCGGACAGGAGACTAATGAAAAACTGTTTTTT
clone_size: NA; d_call: TRBD1; v_call: TRBV25-1; j_call: TRBJ1-5; cdr3_aa: CARASGTGNEFSNQPQHF; cdr3_nt: TGTGCCAGAGCTTCCGGGACAGGGAACGAGTTTAGCAATCAGCCCCAGCATTTT
clone_size: few; d_call: NA; v_call: TRBV29-1; j_call: TRBJ1-1; cdr3_aa: CSVEKQAYTEAFF; cdr3_nt: TGCAGCGTCGAGAAACAGGCGTACACTGAAGCTTTCTTT
clone_size: NA; d_call: NA; v_call: TRBV4-1; j_call: TRBJ1-5; cdr3_aa: CASSQDSGIYPQHF; cdr3_nt: TGCGCCAGCAGCCAAGATTCAGGGATATATCCCCAGCATTTT
clone_size: NA; d_call: NA; v_call: TRBV4-1; j_call: TRBJ1-2; cdr3_aa: CASSQRQTNYGYTF; cdr3_nt: TGCGCCAGCAGCCAGCGGCAGACAAACTATGGCTACACCTTC
clone_size: few; d_call: NA; v_call: TRBV29-1; j_call: TRBJ2-6; cdr3_aa: CSAYFRASGANVLTF; cdr3_nt: TGCAGCGCCTACTTCAGGGCCTCTGGGGCCAACGTCCTGACTTTC
clone_size: few; d_call: NA; v_call: TRBV11-3; j_call: TRBJ2-3; cdr3_aa: CASSLALSLGKSTDTQYF; cdr3_nt: TGTGCCAGCAGCTTAGCTCTGAGCTTGGGGAAAAGCACAGATACGCAGTATTTT
clone_size: NA; d_call: NA; v_call: TRBV2; j_call: TRBJ2-7; cdr3_aa: CASSEAPAGINYEQYF; cdr3_nt: TGTGCCAGCAGTGAAGCGCCCGCAGGGATAAACTACGAGCAGTACTTC
clone_size: NA; d_call: TRBD1; v_call: TRBV4-3; j_call: TRBJ2-2; cdr3_aa: CASGIDRANTGELFF; cdr3_nt: TGCGCCAGCGGGATCGACAGGGCGAACACCGGGGAGCTGTTTTTT
clone_size: few; d_call: NA; v_call: TRBV12-3/TRBV12-4; j_call: TRBJ2-1; cdr3_aa: CASSLARTNEQFF; cdr3_nt: TGTGCCAGCAGTTTAGCTCGGACAAATGAGCAGTTCTTC
clone_size: NA; d_call: NA; v_call: TRBV5-6; j_call: TRBJ2-3; cdr3_aa: CASSLFTSLSPDTQYF; cdr3_nt: TGTGCCAGCAGCTTGTTTACTAGCTTGTCCCCAGATACGCAGTATTTT
clone_size: once; d_call: NA; v_call: TRBV29-1; j_call: TRBJ1-3; cdr3_aa: CSVGSHSGNTIYF; cdr3_nt: TGCAGCGTTGGTAGCCACTCTGGAAACACCATATATTTT
clone_size: NA; d_call: NA; v_call: TRBV6-2/TRBV6-3; j_call: TRBJ1-1; cdr3_aa: CASSWASTEAFF; cdr3_nt: TGTGCCAGCAGCTGGGCCTCCACTGAAGCTTTCTTT
clone_size: NA; d_call: NA; v_call: TRBV7-9; j_call: TRBJ2-1; cdr3_aa: CASSLMGQGSGNEQFF; cdr3_nt: TGTGCCAGCAGCTTAATGGGTCAGGGAAGTGGAAATGAGCAGTTCTTC
clone_size: NA; d_call: TRBD1; v_call: TRBV7-3; j_call: TRBJ2-1; cdr3_aa: CASSNSDRVGNEQFF; cdr3_nt: TGTGCCAGCAGCAATTCGGACAGGGTAGGGAATGAGCAGTTCTTC
clone_size: few; d_call: TRBD1; v_call: TRBV25-1; j_call: TRBJ2-1; cdr3_aa: CASSGLDRGEQFF; cdr3_nt: TGTGCCTCATCGGGGCTGGACAGGGGTGAGCAGTTCTTC
clone_size: NA; d_call: NA; v_call: TRBV29-1; j_call: TRBJ2-5; cdr3_aa: CSVDLEGPVETQYF; cdr3_nt: TGCAGCGTTGATTTGGAGGGCCCTGTGGAGACCCAGTACTTC
clone_size: few; d_call: NA; v_call: TRBV7-6; j_call: TRBJ2-3; cdr3_aa: CAGQPLVDTQYF; cdr3_nt: TGTGCTGGCCAGCCACTCGTGGATACGCAGTATTTT
clone_size: NA; d_call: NA; v_call: TRBV12-3/TRBV12-4; j_call: TRBJ2-5; cdr3_aa: CASSPYGGAGIWETQYF; cdr3_nt: TGTGCCAGCAGTCCATACGGGGGAGCGGGCATTTGGGAGACCCAGTACTTC
clone_size: few; d_call: NA; v_call: TRBV7-2; j_call: TRBJ2-7; cdr3_aa: CASSLSPGTSYEQYF; cdr3_nt: TGTGCCAGCAGCTTAAGTCCGGGAACCTCCTACGAGCAGTACTTC
clone_size: NA; d_call: TRBD1; v_call: TRBV24-1; j_call: TRBJ2-7; cdr3_aa: CATSDPGQGRPTQQYF; cdr3_nt: TGTGCCACCAGTGATCCTGGACAGGGGCGGCCTACGCAGCAGTACTTC
clone_size: NA; d_call: NA; v_call: TRBV4-3; j_call: TRBJ1-2; cdr3_aa: CASSQEGGYYNYGYTF; cdr3_nt: TGCGCCAGCAGCCAAGAAGGGGGGTATTACAACTATGGCTACACCTTC
clone_size: NA; d_call: TRBD2; v_call: TRBV7-8; j_call: TRBJ2-5; cdr3_aa: CASNPTTVVAGPRRETQYF; cdr3_nt: TGTGCCAGCAACCCCACGACGGTGGTAGCGGGACCGAGGCGGGAGACCCAGTACTTC
clone_size: many; d_call: NA; v_call: TRBV5-1; j_call: TRBJ2-5; cdr3_aa: CASSTWTVQETQYF; cdr3_nt: TGTGCCAGCAGCACCTGGACGGTCCAAGAGACCCAGTACTTC
clone_size: few; d_call: NA; v_call: TRBV29-1; j_call: TRBJ2-7; cdr3_aa: CSVEDQGPRSSYEQYF; cdr3_nt: TGCAGCGTTGAAGATCAGGGGCCCAGGAGCTCCTACGAGCAGTACTTC
clone_size: few; d_call: NA; v_call: TRBV12-3/TRBV12-4; j_call: TRBJ1-2; cdr3_aa: CASSFQGIYYGYTF; cdr3_nt: TGTGCCAGCAGTTTTCAGGGGATCTACTATGGCTACACCTTC
clone_size: NA; d_call: NA; v_call: TRBV30; j_call: TRBJ2-3; cdr3_aa: CAWSVMIFSTDTQYF; cdr3_nt: TGTGCCTGGAGTGTAATGATCTTTAGCACAGATACGCAGTATTTT